One sample yielded the 17 T cell receptor beta chains listed below, sequenced in a study of OX40 agonist ivuxolimab in advanced cancers. This table comes from immunoSEQ multiplex PCR, and its TCRdb copy is limited to in-frame clones, with some not included. The data show some 95,000 clones, approximately 85% seen once. The sample was CD4+ or CD8+ T cells sorted from blood, taken in a trial of the OX40 agonist ivuxolimab. The receptor set was obtained from an adult with an advanced solid tumor such as melanoma, head and neck, liver or kidney cancer.

J is TRBJ2-1 and V is TRBV30, with 7 bases lining up with TRBD1. With 4 bases clipped from V and 3 bases from J, the junction kept 6 bases outside the gene matches. Germline-derived CDR1 and CDR2 are GTSNPN and SVGIG (reference sequence). CDR3 length: 14 amino acids. CDR3 region: CAWNRDSDYNEQFF. The CDR3 DNA reads TGTGCCTGGAACCGGGACAGCGACTACAATGAGCAGTTCTTC.

The chain links TRBV18 to TRBJ1-5; D gene uncertain. CDR3 size: 13 residues. V lost 2 bases, J lost 1 base, and 3 bases lay in between. The germline V gene has CDR1 KGHSH and CDR2 LQKENI. CDR3 bases: TGTGCCAGCTCACCAGGCAGCAATCAGCCCCAGCATTTT. Its translation is CASSPGSNQPQHF. Variable domain in full (rest from reference TRBV18 and TRBJ1-5): NAGVMQNPRHLVRRRGQEARLRCSPMKGHSHVYWYRQLPEEGLKFMVYLQKENIIDESGMPKERFSAEFPKEGPSILRIQQVVRGDSAAYFCASSPGSNQPQHFGDGTRLSIL.

The chain uses TRBV2 and TRBJ2-5, with D possibly TRBD1 on 6 matching bases. This CDR3 is built from 14 residues. The V end was cut by 6 bases, the J end by 0 bases, with 11 bases between. The germline CDR1 and CDR2 sequences are SNHLY and FYNNEI. CDR3 nucleotide sequence: TGTGCCAGCAGATACAGGGAGAACCAAGAGACCCAGTACTTC. Translating it yields CASRYRENQETQYF.

A remark on this clone: At one end the junction does not follow the germline gene, possibly because of a read error. The CDR3, as DNA: TGCGCCAGCAGCTTGGTCGATATCCCGGCCCCGCCTCACTTC. Amino acid sequence: CASSLVDIPAPPHF. V is TRBV5-1 and J is TRBJ2-5; D is ambiguous. The CDR3 has 14 amino acids. From germline, CDR1 is SGHRS and CDR2 YFSETQ. The full variable domain, rest sourced from reference TRBV5-1 and TRBJ2-5, is KAGVTQTPRYLIKTRGQQVTLSCSPISGHRSVSWYQQTPGQGLQFLFEYFSETQRNKGNFPGRFSGRQFSNSRSEMNVSTLELGDSALYLCASSLVDIPAPPHFGPGTRLLVL.

The chain joins TRBV6-1 to TRBJ2-5, with unresolved D. The J call may be in error: the DNA end matches TRBJ2-7 better. CDR1 and CDR2 from the germline V gene are MNHNS and SASEGT. The CDR3 has 12 amino acids. In nucleotides, the CDR3 is TGTGCCAGCAGTCTTACTTCCTACGAGCAGTACTTC. This gives the protein CASSLTSYEQYF.

The rearrangement joins TRBV6-4 to TRBJ2-1; 7 bases map to TRBD2. Per germline, CDR1 MRHNA and CDR2 SNTAGT. This CDR3 region has 14 residues. J lost 4 bases, V lost 4 bases, and 4 bases had no gene match. The CDR3, as DNA: TGTGCCAGCAGTGGGCTAGCGGTATACAATGAGCAGTTCTTC. Translation gives CASSGLAVYNEQFF.

This chain uses TRBV18 with TRBJ1-3; D not certain. CDR1 and CDR2 (germline): KGHSH, LQKENI. Trimming left V 6 bases short and J 1 base short, with 10 bases between. The CDR3 totals 14 residues. The CDR3 sequence: CASSPGPSGNTIYF. The CDR3, as DNA: TGTGCCAGCTCTCCAGGACCTTCTGGAAACACCATATATTTT.

DNA of the CDR3: TGTGCCAGTAGTCCAAATTCGGACGATGGCTACACCTTC. Residues: CASSPNSDDGYTF. J is TRBJ1-2 and V is TRBV19; no reliable D call. In germline, CDR1 is LNHDA, CDR2 SQIVND (reference sequence). This CDR3 is built from 13 residues. V lost 5 bases and J lost 6, with 13 bases in between.

This clone was observed a few times. The chain links TRBV5-1 to TRBJ2-7, with 7 positions matching TRBD1. V shed 6 bases and J 1 base; nucleotides not matched to a gene: 7. Germline CDR1 reads SGHRS; CDR2 reads YFSETQ. This CDR3 is 14 amino acids long. For the CDR3, the DNA is TGCGCCAGCAAAGTGGCGACAGGGTCCTACGAGCAGTACTTC. This sequence encodes CASKVATGSYEQYF.

As for this clone: The sample contains more than one DNA sequence encoding this CDR3. V and J are TRBV6-1 and TRBJ2-7; D uncertain. Germline loops: CDR1 MNHNS, CDR2 SASEGT. The CDR3 has 11 amino acids. V lost 3 bases and J lost 3, with 3 bases in between. The CDR3 protein is CASSEFYEQYF. CDR3 bases: TGTGCCAGCAGTGAGTTCTACGAGCAGTACTTC.

The chain uses TRBV2 and TRBJ1-2; D is possibly TRBD1 (5 bases). Trimming took 5 bases from V and 3 from J, leaving 19 bases between them. The germline V gene encodes CDR1 SNHLY and CDR2 FYNNEI. This CDR3 has 16 amino acids. CDR3 coding DNA: TGTGCCAGCAGTAGCAGACCTGCCACAGGCTACTATGGCTACACCTTC. It specifies CASSSRPATGYYGYTF. Full variable domain (missing parts from reference TRBV2 and TRBJ1-2): EPEVTQTPSHQVTQMGQEVILRCVPISNHLYFYWYRQILGQKVEFLVSFYNNEISEKSEIFDDQFSVERPDGSNFTLKIRSTKLEDSAMYFCASSSRPATGYYGYTFGSGTRLTVV.

The rearrangement uses TRBV5-1 and TRBJ2-1, with D perhaps given as TRBD1 or TRBD2 (5 bases each). This CDR3 has 15 amino acids. Germline V gene data show CDR1 as SGHRS and CDR2 as YFSETQ. V gave up 4 bases and J gave up 10 bases, with 21 bases separating them. The CDR3 sequence is CASSQSDSQGGEQFF. The CDR3 DNA reads as TGCGCCAGCAGCCAATCGGACTCTCAGGGCGGCGAGCAGTTCTTC. The entire variable domain, with the rest obtained from reference TRBV5-1 and TRBJ2-1, is as follows: KAGVTQTPRYLIKTRGQQVTLSCSPISGHRSVSWYQQTPGQGLQFLFEYFSETQRNKGNFPGRFSGRQFSNSRSEMNVSTLELGDSALYLCASSQSDSQGGEQFFGPGTRLTVL.

This chain uses TRBV15 with TRBJ2-5; maybe TRBD2 (5 bases). Trimming cost V 0 bases and J 2 bases, with 13 bases left between them. The germline CDR1 and CDR2 sequences are LNHNV and YYDKDF (reference sequence). The CDR3 spans 16 residues. CDR3 nucleotide sequence: TGTGCCACCAGCAGAGATAACTTAGCGAAACAAGAGACCCAGTACTTC. It is translated as CATSRDNLAKQETQYF.

In this sample, this clone turned up a few times. The chain carries TRBV4-1 and TRBJ2-1; no firm D call. The CDR3 has 17 residues. Trimming took off 0 bases at V and 10 bases at J, with 22 bases between the two ends. The germline gives CDR1 MGHRA, CDR2 YSYEKL. CDR3 in DNA: TGCGCCAGCAGCCAAGACCCAACCGGGCCTGTAACAAAGGAGCAGTTCTTC. Translated: CASSQDPTGPVTKEQFF.

The chain has TRBV15 and TRBJ2-5, with 11 positions matching TRBD2. The CDR3 is made up of 17 amino acids. Germline lookup yields CDR1 LNHNV and CDR2 YYDKDF (reference sequence). J gave up 2 bases and V 3 bases, and 8 bases lay outside the gene matches. The DNA for the CDR3 is TGTGCCACCAGCAGGGAGACCGGGACTAGCGGACAAGAGACCCAGTACTTC. It encodes CATSRETGTSGQETQYF.

This clone was detected only a few times. The V and J genes are TRBV27 and TRBJ2-7; TRBD2 might be the D (5 bases). Trimming took 0 bases from V and 5 from J, leaving 8 bases between them. The CDR3 sequence is 13 residues long. Germline V gives CDR1 MNHEY, CDR2 SMNVEV (reference sequence). The CDR3 DNA follows: TGTGCCAGCAGTTTATCGGGAGCGAACGAGCAGTACTTC. Protein: CASSLSGANEQYF.

This clone was counted a few times. This specimen includes other DNA sequences encoding the same CDR3. The rearrangement joins TRBV19 to TRBJ1-1, with D possibly matching TRBD1 (5 bases). Germline V CDR1 and CDR2: LNHDA, SQIVND (reference sequence). The CDR3 runs 14 residues. Deletions cut 3 bases from V and 0 bases from J, with 8 bases between. CDR3 in amino acids: CASSIRELNTEAFF. In DNA form, the CDR3 reads TGTGCCAGTAGTATCAGGGAGTTGAACACTGAAGCTTTCTTT. Based on the CDR3 plus reference TRBV19 and TRBJ1-1, the full variable domain is DGGITQSPKYLFRKEGQNVTLSCEQNLNHDAMYWYRQDPGQGLRLIYYSQIVNDFQKGDIAEGYSVSREKKESFPLTVTSAQKNPTAFYLCASSIRELNTEAFFGQGTRLTVV.